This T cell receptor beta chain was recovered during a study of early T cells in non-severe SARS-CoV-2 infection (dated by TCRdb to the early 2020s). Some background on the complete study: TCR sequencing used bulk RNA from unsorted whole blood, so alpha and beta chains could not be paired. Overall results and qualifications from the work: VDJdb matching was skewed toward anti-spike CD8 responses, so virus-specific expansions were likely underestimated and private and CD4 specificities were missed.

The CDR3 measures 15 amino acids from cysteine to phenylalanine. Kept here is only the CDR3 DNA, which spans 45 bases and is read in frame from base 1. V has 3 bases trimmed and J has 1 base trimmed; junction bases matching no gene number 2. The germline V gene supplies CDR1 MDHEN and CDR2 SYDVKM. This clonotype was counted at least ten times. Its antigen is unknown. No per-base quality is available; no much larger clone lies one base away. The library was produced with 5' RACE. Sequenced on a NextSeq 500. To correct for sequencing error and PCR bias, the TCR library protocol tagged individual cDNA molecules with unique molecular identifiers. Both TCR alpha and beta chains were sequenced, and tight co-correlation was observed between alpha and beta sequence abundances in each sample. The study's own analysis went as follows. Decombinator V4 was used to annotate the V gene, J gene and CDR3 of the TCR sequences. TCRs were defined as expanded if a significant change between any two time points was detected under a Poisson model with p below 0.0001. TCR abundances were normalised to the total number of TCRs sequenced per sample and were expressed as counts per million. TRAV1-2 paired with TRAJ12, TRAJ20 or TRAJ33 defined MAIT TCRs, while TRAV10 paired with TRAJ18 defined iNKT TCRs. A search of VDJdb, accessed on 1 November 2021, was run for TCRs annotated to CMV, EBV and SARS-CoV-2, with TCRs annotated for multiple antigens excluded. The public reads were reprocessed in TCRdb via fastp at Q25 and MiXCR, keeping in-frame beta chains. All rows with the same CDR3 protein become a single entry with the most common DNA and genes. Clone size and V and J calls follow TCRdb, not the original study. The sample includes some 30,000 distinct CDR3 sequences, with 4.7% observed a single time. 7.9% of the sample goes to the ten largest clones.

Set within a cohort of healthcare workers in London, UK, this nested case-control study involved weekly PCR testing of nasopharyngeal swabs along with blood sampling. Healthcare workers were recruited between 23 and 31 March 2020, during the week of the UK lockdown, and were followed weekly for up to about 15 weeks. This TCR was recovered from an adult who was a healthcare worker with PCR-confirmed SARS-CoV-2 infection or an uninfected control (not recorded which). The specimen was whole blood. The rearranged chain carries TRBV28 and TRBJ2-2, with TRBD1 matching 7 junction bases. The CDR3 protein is CASSLTGLNTGELFF. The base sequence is TGTGCCAGCAGTTTGACAGGGCTGAACACCGGGGAGCTGTTTTTT.